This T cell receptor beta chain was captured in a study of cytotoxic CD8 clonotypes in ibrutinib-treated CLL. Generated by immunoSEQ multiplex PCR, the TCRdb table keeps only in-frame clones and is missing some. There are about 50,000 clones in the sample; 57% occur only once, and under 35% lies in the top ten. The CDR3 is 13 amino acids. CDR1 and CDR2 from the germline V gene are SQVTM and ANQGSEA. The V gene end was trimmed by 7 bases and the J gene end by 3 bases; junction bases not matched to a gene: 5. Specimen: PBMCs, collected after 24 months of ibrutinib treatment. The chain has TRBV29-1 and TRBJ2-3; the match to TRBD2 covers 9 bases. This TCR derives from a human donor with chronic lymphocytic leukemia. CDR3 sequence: CSGDSGGTDTQYF. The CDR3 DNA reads TGCAGCGGGGATAGCGGGGGTACAGATACGCAGTATTTT.